This T cell receptor (beta chain) was retrieved from a study of T cell responses to AZD1222 COVID-19 vaccine. Findings of the study overall: Spike-wide coverage was observed for vaccine-associated CD4 TCRs, with dominant responses at 160-218 and 743-854. Vaccination with two AZD1222 doses was followed by a rise in Spike-specific TCR breadth and depth. Only a handful of AZD1222 recipients, several in all, had baseline seropositivity. Reports say nearly half of spike-specific TCRs go after unmutated variant regions.

Comments on this clone: Its specificity is not known.

V was clipped by 5 bases and J by 1 base, with 2 bases between them. From germline, CDR1 is DFQATT and CDR2 SNEGSKA (reference sequence). The CDR3 contains 10 residues. Repertoires were generated with immunoSEQ multiplex PCR, while TCRdb's copy carries only in-frame clones and drops some. In the table there are over 100,000 clones, around 87% of which are singletons. The chain is built from TRBV20-1 and TRBJ1-1; D is unclear. Sequences were derived from peripheral blood, sampled 28 days after the second AZD1222 dose. This clonotype was obtained from an adult who received the AZD1222 COVID-19 vaccine. The CDR3 DNA is TGCAGTGCTGGGAACACTGAAGCTTTCTTT. Protein product: CSAGNTEAFF.